The entry below describes one TCR beta chain. The authors carried out high-throughput sequencing of TCR beta. They applied it to CD8+ and CD4+ T cells obtained from blood. The RNA, about 0.5 to 1 ug, was put through reverse transcription using random hexamers. Using its own MiXCR run on the immunoSEQ multiplex PCR reads, TCRdb lists one record per CDR3 protein. The data contain 71,000 or so distinct CDR3 sequences, roughly 93% of them singletons. The entry originates in a study of CD8 T cells in Susac syndrome. For the study at large: At blood draw, Susac syndrome patients were therapy-naive, on corticosteroids, or on intravenous immunoglobulin alone.

The clonotype comes from a human donor with Susac syndrome. Sequenced input: CD4+ T cells from PBMCs.

The CDR3 loop is CASTAGSLAPYNEQFF. The CDR3 DNA is TGCGCCAGCACCGCGGGCTCCCTGGCACCTTACAATGAGCAGTTCTTC. V gene TRBV5-1 combines with J gene TRBJ2-1, with D possibly matching TRBD2 (5 bases). V was pared by 6 bases and J by 4 bases, with 20 bases between. The CDR3 has 16 residues. CDR1 is SGHRS and CDR2 is YFSETQ in the germline V gene.